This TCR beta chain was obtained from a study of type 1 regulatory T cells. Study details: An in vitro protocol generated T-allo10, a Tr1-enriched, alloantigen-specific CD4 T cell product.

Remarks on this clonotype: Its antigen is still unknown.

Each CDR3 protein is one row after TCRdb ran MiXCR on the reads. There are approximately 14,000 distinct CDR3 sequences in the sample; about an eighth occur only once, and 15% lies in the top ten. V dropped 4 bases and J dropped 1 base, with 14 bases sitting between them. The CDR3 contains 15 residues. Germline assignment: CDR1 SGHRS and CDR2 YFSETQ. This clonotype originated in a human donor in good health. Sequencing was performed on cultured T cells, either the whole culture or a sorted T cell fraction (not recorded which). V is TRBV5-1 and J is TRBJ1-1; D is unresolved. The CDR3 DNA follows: TGCGCCAGCAGCCTGACCTCCGGGCCGAACACTGAAGCTTTCTTT. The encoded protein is CASSLTSGPNTEAFF.